The T cell receptor (beta chain) described here comes from a study of T cell responses to AZD1222 COVID-19 vaccine. Overall study context: Investigators merged groups given second doses at roughly 4 or roughly 12 weeks.

Of note for this clone: Its antigen remains unknown.

Study observations and caveats: Spike regions recognized by vaccine-associated CD4 TCRs spanned the protein, led by 160-218 and 743-854. The donor cohort was predominantly white British with a female majority, and clonal diversity may have been underestimated. There were repertoire samples only from the period after the peak T cell response.

CDR3 length: 14 amino acids. After removal of 2 bases from V and 6 bases from J, the junction contained 5 bases not matched to a gene. CDR1 and CDR2 (germline): SGDLS, YYNGEE. Generated by immunoSEQ multiplex PCR, the TCRdb table keeps only in-frame clones and is missing some. Of approximately 120,000 clones in the sample, roughly 93% were seen once. The sample in question was peripheral blood, obtained on day 0 of AZD1222 vaccination. This chain joins TRBV9 and TRBJ1-2, with 9 bases aligning to TRBD1. This clonotype originated in an adult in good health. The CDR3 region is CASSVQQGAHGYTF. The CDR3 coding sequence is TGTGCCAGCAGCGTCCAACAGGGGGCTCATGGCTACACCTTC.